The TCR beta chain described here comes from a study of blood T cell repertoires in COVID-19. The wider study: Whether acute or convalescent, the COVID-19 samples came from the United States, Italy and Spain.

TCRdb's table, derived via immunoSEQ multiplex PCR, lists solely in-frame clones and lacks some. Seen here are about 170,000 clones, around three quarters observed once, and the top ten hold 15% to 20%. Cohort allocation depended upon clinical history that participants reported. CDR1 is MDHEN, CDR2 SYDVKM, per germline. Trimming pared 3 bases from V and 4 bases from J, leaving 10 bases between. The CDR3 is 14 amino acids. The receptor's source is a woman in her seventies in a cohort exposed to, infected with or recovered from COVID-19 (not recorded which). The chain links TRBV28 to TRBJ1-3; D ambiguous. The sample taken for sequencing was PBMCs or T cells enriched from blood (not recorded which). The DNA for the CDR3 is TGTGCCAGCAGTTTTATGTCAGGCGGAAACACCATATATTTT. Its translation: CASSFMSGGNTIYF.